Listed below are T cell receptor beta chains from one sample, sequenced in a study of blood T cell repertoires in COVID-19. The method was immunoSEQ multiplex PCR; TCRdb's version includes in-frame clones alone and lacks a portion of them. Of around 140,000 clones listed, roughly 84% are singletons. Sequencing was carried out using peripheral blood. The receptors stem from a human donor with acute or convalescent COVID-19. The donor label of this sample is uncertain. Each CDR3 is given with its conserved first and last residue. Each record gives: V gene, clone size, D gene, J gene, CDR3 protein, CDR3 DNA. D genes are given only for firm matches. Size is omitted from some rows. Given values are once, few, many or a class for expanded clones.

TRBV4-1	-	-	TRBJ1-5	CASSQVDKGLEQPQHF	TGCGCCAGCAGCCAAGTGGATAAGGGGCTGGAGCAGCCCCAGCATTTT
TRBV7-2	-	TRBD1	TRBJ1-2	CASSKPDRDDLYTF	TGTGCCAGCAGTAAACCCGACAGGGACGATCTCTACACCTTC
TRBV6-5	-	TRBD1	TRBJ1-5	CASAPGQGPNQPQHF	TGTGCCAGCGCTCCGGGACAGGGTCCGAATCAGCCCCAGCATTTT
TRBV24-1	once	-	TRBJ1-1	CATSEGRGWNTEAFF	TGTGCCACCAGTGAAGGACGGGGGTGGAACACTGAAGCTTTCTTT
TRBV11-1	-	-	TRBJ2-3	CASSSAGETDTQYF	TGTGCCAGCAGCTCGGCCGGAGAAACAGATACGCAGTATTTT
TRBV5-4	-	-	TRBJ1-1	CASSFDGLNEAFF	TGTGCCAGCAGCTTTGACGGACTGAATGAAGCTTTCTTT
TRBV5-4	-	TRBD1	TRBJ1-4	CASSLSTGGNEKLFF	TGTGCCAGCAGCTTGTCTACAGGGGGTAATGAAAAACTGTTTTTT
TRBV3-1/TRBV3-2	-	-	TRBJ1-5	CASSQQGWNQPQHF	TGTGCCAGCAGCCAACAGGGGTGGAATCAGCCCCAGCATTTT
TRBV18	-	-	TRBJ2-3	CASSPQALGGADTQYF	TGTGCCAGCTCACCACAAGCCCTCGGAGGGGCAGATACGCAGTATTTT
TRBV27	-	TRBD1	TRBJ2-7	CASSLRGQGLYEQYF	TGTGCCAGCAGTCTCAGGGGACAGGGGCTCTACGAGCAGTACTTC
TRBV12-5	-	TRBD1	TRBJ2-1	CASARQGPYNEQFF	TGTGCTAGTGCCCGACAGGGTCCCTACAATGAGCAGTTCTTC
TRBV4-1	-	-	TRBJ2-1	CASSPPGRRDNEQFF	TGCGCCAGCAGTCCCCCGGGGCGGAGGGACAATGAGCAGTTCTTC
TRBV3-1/TRBV3-2	few	-	TRBJ1-4	CASSLTRVSNEKLFF	TGTGCCAGCAGCCTTACGAGGGTTTCTAATGAAAAACTGTTTTTT
TRBV4-3	-	-	TRBJ1-4	CASSQGRDFTYEKLFF	TGCGCCAGCAGCCAAGGCCGGGATTTCACCTATGAAAAACTGTTTTTT
TRBV6-6	-	-	TRBJ1-5	CASSYIMQGNQPQHF	TGTGCCAGCAGTTACATCATGCAGGGGAATCAGCCCCAGCATTTT
TRBV28	-	TRBD1	TRBJ1-5	CASSSGQGENQPQHF	TGTGCCAGCAGTTCCGGACAGGGTGAAAATCAGCCCCAGCATTTT
TRBV6-5	-	TRBD1	TRBJ1-5	CASSRQGGNQPQHF	TGTGCCAGCAGTCGACAGGGGGGGAATCAGCCCCAGCATTTT
TRBV10-3	-	-	TRBJ2-2	CAIRGQMNTGELFF	TGTGCCATCAGAGGACAAATGAACACCGGGGAGCTGTTTTTT
TRBV3-1/TRBV3-2	-	-	TRBJ2-7	CASSQQGNGDEQYF	TGTGCCAGCAGCCAACAGGGGAACGGCGACGAGCAGTACTTC
TRBV9	-	TRBD2	TRBJ2-1	CASRSGGSSYNEQFF	TGTGCCAGCAGGTCGGGCGGGAGCTCCTACAATGAGCAGTTCTTC
TRBV6-2/TRBV6-3	once	-	TRBJ2-3	CASSYSTLRRVDTDTQYF	TGTGCCAGCAGTTACTCGACCCTCCGGAGGGTAGACACAGATACGCAGTATTTT
TRBV5-1	-	-	TRBJ1-5	CASSLGPGNPSAPQHF	TGCGCCAGCAGCTTGGGACCCGGGAACCCATCAGCCCCCCAGCATTTT
TRBV5-4	-	TRBD2	TRBJ2-5	CASSFRGEETQYF	TGTGCCAGCAGCTTTCGGGGGGAAGAGACCCAGTACTTC
TRBV27	-	TRBD1	TRBJ1-3	CASRRRQGSGNTIYF	TGTGCCAGCAGGCGCCGACAGGGGTCGGGAAACACCATATATTTT
TRBV24-1	-	TRBD2	TRBJ2-1	CATSDFGRERYNEQFF	TGTGCCACCAGTGATTTTGGGCGGGAGAGGTACAATGAGCAGTTCTTC
TRBV28	-	TRBD1	TRBJ1-5	CASRTGTGDQPQHF	TGTGCCAGCAGGACCGGGACAGGGGATCAGCCCCAGCATTTT
TRBV4-3	-	TRBD2	TRBJ2-7	CASSQDRSPAGAFYEQYF	TGCGCCAGCAGCCAAGATCGGTCCCCAGCGGGGGCTTTCTACGAGCAGTACTTC
TRBV19	-	TRBD1	TRBJ2-2	CASSTRPGQGWTGELFF	TGTGCCAGTAGTACTCGACCGGGACAGGGTTGGACCGGGGAGCTGTTTTTT
TRBV3-1/TRBV3-2	-	-	TRBJ2-2	CASSLISGPGELFF	TGTGCCAGCAGCCTAATTAGCGGCCCCGGGGAGCTGTTTTTT
TRBV7-2	few	-	TRBJ2-7	CASSPNQGRLEQYF	TGTGCCAGCAGCCCCAACCAGGGCAGGTTGGAGCAGTACTTC
TRBV29-1	-	-	TRBJ1-2	CSVSRDYGYTF	TGCAGCGTTTCCAGGGACTATGGCTACACCTTC
TRBV19	-	-	TRBJ1-1	CASSREPGTITEAFF	TGTGCCAGTAGTAGGGAACCAGGGACTATCACTGAAGCTTTCTTT
TRBV6-5	-	-	TRBJ1-2	CASSYSIGGYYGYTF	TGTGCCAGCAGTTACTCGATTGGCGGATACTATGGCTACACCTTC
TRBV18	-	-	TRBJ2-2	CASSPPGYTGELFF	TGTGCCAGCTCACCACCCGGGTACACCGGGGAGCTGTTTTTT
TRBV6-4	-	-	TRBJ2-6	CASSWRSGANVLTF	TGTGCCAGCAGTTGGAGGTCTGGGGCCAACGTCCTGACTTTC
TRBV6-5	-	-	TRBJ2-2	CASFPLSNTGELFF	TGTGCCAGCTTCCCACTTTCGAACACCGGGGAGCTGTTTTTT
TRBV2	-	-	TRBJ2-2	CASSRRDAISGELFF	TGTGCCAGCTCCCGGAGGGACGCCATATCCGGGGAGCTGTTTTTT
TRBV7-2	-	-	TRBJ1-3	CASTYSVSGNTIYF	TGTGCCAGCACCTACAGTGTCTCTGGAAACACCATATATTTT
TRBV4-3	-	-	TRBJ1-5	CASSQQHRGNQPQHF	TGCGCCAGCAGCCAACAACACAGGGGCAATCAGCCCCAGCATTTT
TRBV6-1	once	-	TRBJ2-7	CASSDGQFASRRFYEQYF	TGTGCCAGCAGTGATGGACAATTTGCGTCGCGGCGTTTCTACGAGCAGTACTTC
TRBV2	once	TRBD2	TRBJ2-5	CASSDRGGQETQYF	TGTGCCAGCAGTGACCGGGGGGGGCAAGAGACCCAGTACTTC
TRBV6-5	-	-	TRBJ1-4	CASSHGTGEKLFF	TGTGCCAGCAGTCACGGGACTGGGGAAAAACTGTTTTTT
TRBV7-2	-	-	TRBJ1-2	CASSPRAGMYGYTF	TGTGCCAGCAGCCCCCGGGCAGGGATGTATGGCTACACCTTC
TRBV7-8	-	TRBD2	TRBJ2-3	CASSLGLAGGFADTQYF	TGTGCCAGCAGCTTGGGACTAGCGGGAGGCTTTGCAGATACGCAGTATTTT
TRBV2	-	TRBD1	TRBJ1-2	CASSGTAANYGYTF	TGTGCCAGCAGCGGGACAGCGGCTAACTATGGCTACACCTTC
TRBV11-3	-	-	TRBJ2-5	CASSLQGTQETQYF	TGTGCCAGCAGCTTACAGGGGACCCAAGAGACCCAGTACTTC
TRBV28	few	-	TRBJ1-5	CASSLGRAQPQHF	TGTGCCAGCAGTTTAGGCAGGGCTCAGCCCCAGCATTTT
TRBV2	-	-	TRBJ1-2	CASRGLPDGYTF	TGTGCCAGCAGGGGGCTCCCAGATGGCTACACCTTC
TRBV3-1/TRBV3-2	once	TRBD2	TRBJ2-2	CASSLPGRVNTGELFF	TGTGCCAGCAGCCTTCCGGGGAGGGTTAACACCGGGGAGCTGTTTTTT
TRBV6-2/TRBV6-3	-	-	TRBJ1-4	CASSQSIGKLFF	TGTGCCAGCAGTCAATCGATCGGAAAACTGTTTTTT